This T cell receptor (beta chain) derives from a study of shared clonotypes between healthy human individuals. The study's findings and limits: Sample collection involved blood only; tissue repertoires are likely different. Sequencing depth was expected to influence donor clonotype sharing.

The table came from immunoSEQ multiplex PCR; TCRdb's copy has only in-frame clones and leaves some out. The sample yields 2 million to 2.5 million clones, roughly 94% seen once. Points on this clone: Its specificity is not known.

Per the germline V gene, CDR1 is LNHDA and CDR2 is SQIVND (reference sequence). The CDR3 contains 11 residues. With 10 bases removed from V and 1 base from J, the gap between germline ends came to 7 bases. Naive CD8 cells comprised CD45RO-negative, CCR7-positively selected cells, excluding terminally differentiated effector memory CD45RA+ cells. The sequencing input was naive CD8+ T cells sorted from blood. The V call is TRBV19, the J call TRBJ1-1; D not certain. This sequence was found in a man aged 18-30 years in good health. CDR3 protein: CATLANTEAFF. In DNA form, the CDR3 reads TGTGCCACCCTAGCGAACACTGAAGCTTTCTTT.